Listed below are T cell receptor beta chains from one sample, sequenced in a study of Ad26.COV2.S vaccination and SARS-CoV-2 variants. Assay used: immunoSEQ multiplex PCR; TCRdb lists only in-frame clones, some missing. Of 400,000 to 500,000 clones in the sample, roughly 87% were seen once. The input for sequencing was peripheral blood, taken in a trial of Ad26.COV2.S vaccine versus placebo. The receptors originated from a person between 18 and 60 years old who received the Ad26.COV2.S COVID-19 vaccine or a placebo. The CDR3 runs from the conserved cysteine through the conserved F or W. Fields, in order: J gene, D gene, clone size, V gene, CDR3 protein, CDR3 DNA. A D gene is named only where the DNA matches it firmly. Some rows have no size entry. The others give once, few or many, or a class for an expanded clone.

J gene: TRBJ2-3
D gene: TRBD2
clone size: .
V gene: TRBV9
CDR3 protein: CASSTRESDTQYF
CDR3 DNA: TGTGCCAGCAGCACGCGGGAGTCAGATACGCAGTATTTT

J gene: TRBJ1-2
D gene: .
clone size: .
V gene: TRBV15
CDR3 protein: CATSRDPFRALYGYTF
CDR3 DNA: TGTGCCACCAGCAGAGATCCGTTCAGGGCTCTTTATGGCTACACCTTC

J gene: TRBJ2-1
D gene: .
clone size: .
V gene: TRBV20-1
CDR3 protein: CSARRPTEQFF
CDR3 DNA: TGCAGTGCTAGGCGGCCTACTGAGCAGTTCTTC

J gene: TRBJ2-5
D gene: .
clone size: .
V gene: TRBV4-3
CDR3 protein: CASSQVKSPPGAQYF
CDR3 DNA: TGCGCCAGCAGCCAAGTAAAGTCCCCGCCGGGGGCCCAGTACTTC

J gene: TRBJ2-5
D gene: TRBD1
clone size: .
V gene: TRBV7-9
CDR3 protein: CASSPRGQGTSGTQYF
CDR3 DNA: TGTGCCAGCAGCCCCCGGGGACAGGGGACATCAGGGACCCAGTACTTC

J gene: TRBJ1-4
D gene: .
clone size: once
V gene: TRBV7-2
CDR3 protein: CASSSMPDLKLFF
CDR3 DNA: TGTGCCAGCAGCTCGATGCCGGACTTAAAACTGTTTTTT

J gene: TRBJ2-5
D gene: TRBD2
clone size: .
V gene: TRBV2
CDR3 protein: CASSVAGTQETQYF
CDR3 DNA: TGTGCCAGCAGTGTAGCGGGGACACAAGAGACCCAGTACTTC

J gene: TRBJ2-2
D gene: .
clone size: .
V gene: TRBV29-1
CDR3 protein: CSCRQGTSPGELFF
CDR3 DNA: TGCAGCTGTCGACAGGGGACTAGTCCCGGGGAGCTGTTTTTT

J gene: TRBJ2-1
D gene: .
clone size: .
V gene: TRBV9
CDR3 protein: CASSARDYNEQFF
CDR3 DNA: TGTGCCAGCAGCGCCCGGGACTACAATGAGCAGTTCTTC

J gene: TRBJ2-4
D gene: .
clone size: .
V gene: TRBV16
CDR3 protein: CASSQAGEGNIQYF
CDR3 DNA: TGTGCCAGCAGCCAAGCAGGGGAGGGGAACATTCAGTACTTC

J gene: TRBJ2-7
D gene: TRBD1
clone size: once
V gene: TRBV19
CDR3 protein: CASSLYRGHEQYF
CDR3 DNA: TGTGCCAGTAGTCTCTACAGGGGCCACGAGCAGTACTTC

J gene: TRBJ2-5
D gene: .
clone size: .
V gene: TRBV18
CDR3 protein: CASSPRETQYF
CDR3 DNA: TGTGCCAGCTCACCACGAGAGACCCAGTACTTC

J gene: TRBJ2-7
D gene: TRBD2
clone size: .
V gene: TRBV7-2
CDR3 protein: CASSFSGGAVEQYF
CDR3 DNA: TGTGCCAGCAGCTTTAGCGGGGGGGCCGTCGAGCAGTACTTC

J gene: TRBJ2-5
D gene: .
clone size: .
V gene: TRBV5-4
CDR3 protein: CASSSPLNQETQYF
CDR3 DNA: TGTGCCAGCAGCTCCCCGTTGAACCAAGAGACCCAGTACTTC

J gene: TRBJ2-4
D gene: .
clone size: .
V gene: TRBV6-2/TRBV6-3
CDR3 protein: CASSYSSQKFKNIQYF
CDR3 DNA: TGTGCCAGCAGTTACTCAAGCCAGAAATTCAAAAACATTCAGTACTTC

J gene: TRBJ1-2
D gene: .
clone size: .
V gene: TRBV12-3/TRBV12-4
CDR3 protein: CASSLGGRGYTF
CDR3 DNA: TGTGCCAGCAGTTTAGGGGGTCGGGGCTACACCTTC

J gene: TRBJ2-2
D gene: .
clone size: .
V gene: TRBV15
CDR3 protein: CATSRVPRRPTGELFF
CDR3 DNA: TGTGCCACCAGCAGAGTACCCCGACGGCCCACCGGGGAGCTGTTTTTT

J gene: TRBJ1-5
D gene: TRBD1
clone size: .
V gene: TRBV19
CDR3 protein: CASIPQGADQPQHF
CDR3 DNA: TGTGCCAGTATCCCCCAGGGGGCTGATCAGCCCCAGCATTTT

J gene: TRBJ2-7
D gene: .
clone size: .
V gene: TRBV2
CDR3 protein: CASNPGPVREQYF
CDR3 DNA: TGTGCCAGCAATCCGGGGCCGGTGAGAGAGCAGTACTTC

J gene: TRBJ1-1
D gene: .
clone size: .
V gene: TRBV18
CDR3 protein: CASSLGQTHGEAFF
CDR3 DNA: TGTGCCAGCTCACTCGGACAGACCCACGGTGAAGCTTTCTTT

J gene: TRBJ2-1
D gene: .
clone size: .
V gene: TRBV4-1
CDR3 protein: CASSQDRGSHQFF
CDR3 DNA: TGCGCCAGCAGCCAAGATCGGGGGAGCCACCAGTTCTTC

J gene: TRBJ2-2
D gene: TRBD1
clone size: .
V gene: TRBV19
CDR3 protein: CASSADRAWTGELFF
CDR3 DNA: TGTGCCAGTAGTGCCGACAGGGCATGGACCGGGGAGCTGTTTTTT

J gene: TRBJ1-6
D gene: .
clone size: .
V gene: TRBV5-5
CDR3 protein: CASSSDRYNSPLHF
CDR3 DNA: TGTGCCAGCAGCTCCGACAGGTATAATTCACCCCTCCACTTT

J gene: TRBJ1-4
D gene: .
clone size: once
V gene: TRBV19
CDR3 protein: CASTPGWGTGEREKLFF
CDR3 DNA: TGTGCCAGTACCCCCGGGTGGGGGACGGGAGAAAGAGAAAAACTGTTTTTT

J gene: TRBJ1-4
D gene: .
clone size: .
V gene: TRBV18
CDR3 protein: CASSPDLRNEKLFF
CDR3 DNA: TGTGCCAGCTCACCAGACCTGCGGAATGAAAAACTGTTTTTT

J gene: TRBJ2-3
D gene: TRBD1
clone size: .
V gene: TRBV24-1
CDR3 protein: CATRRRDRRSTDTQYF
CDR3 DNA: TGTGCCACCAGACGAAGGGACAGGCGAAGCACAGATACGCAGTATTTT

J gene: TRBJ2-1
D gene: TRBD2
clone size: .
V gene: TRBV10-3
CDR3 protein: CAIRGLLAGNEQFF
CDR3 DNA: TGTGCCATCAGAGGGCTGCTAGCGGGGAATGAGCAGTTCTTC

J gene: TRBJ2-5
D gene: TRBD2
clone size: .
V gene: TRBV7-2
CDR3 protein: CASSFGGSDATQYF
CDR3 DNA: TGTGCCAGCAGCTTCGGGGGGAGCGATGCGACCCAGTACTTC

J gene: TRBJ1-1
D gene: .
clone size: .
V gene: TRBV19
CDR3 protein: CASRFLGDDTEAFF
CDR3 DNA: TGTGCCAGTCGGTTTTTGGGAGATGACACTGAAGCTTTCTTT

J gene: TRBJ1-5
D gene: .
clone size: .
V gene: TRBV7-2
CDR3 protein: CASSLGTVYSNQPQHF
CDR3 DNA: TGTGCCAGCAGCTTAGGGACAGTTTATAGCAATCAGCCCCAGCATTTT

J gene: TRBJ2-3
D gene: .
clone size: .
V gene: TRBV12-3/TRBV12-4
CDR3 protein: CASSLRRANTQYF
CDR3 DNA: TGTGCCAGCAGTTTAAGGCGAGCTAATACGCAGTATTTT

J gene: TRBJ1-2
D gene: .
clone size: few
V gene: TRBV7-9
CDR3 protein: CASSLRAGKGYTF
CDR3 DNA: TGTGCCAGCAGCTTGCGGGCAGGGAAAGGCTACACCTTC

J gene: TRBJ1-2
D gene: .
clone size: .
V gene: TRBV6-2/TRBV6-3
CDR3 protein: CASSYQGDWGYTF
CDR3 DNA: TGTGCCAGCAGTTATCAAGGGGATTGGGGCTACACCTTC

J gene: TRBJ2-5
D gene: .
clone size: .
V gene: TRBV5-4
CDR3 protein: CASSLRREETQYF
CDR3 DNA: TGTGCCAGCAGCTTGCGCAGGGAAGAGACCCAGTACTTC

J gene: TRBJ1-2
D gene: .
clone size: .
V gene: TRBV5-5
CDR3 protein: CASSFRSYGYTF
CDR3 DNA: TGTGCCAGCAGCTTTCGATCCTATGGCTACACCTTC

J gene: TRBJ1-4
D gene: .
clone size: once
V gene: TRBV30
CDR3 protein: CAWSSQGQSANEKLFF
CDR3 DNA: TGTGCCTGGAGTAGCCAGGGGCAGAGTGCGAATGAAAAACTGTTTTTT

J gene: TRBJ1-1
D gene: .
clone size: .
V gene: TRBV3-1/TRBV3-2
CDR3 protein: CASSQDLGSGTEAFF
CDR3 DNA: TGTGCCAGCAGCCAAGATTTGGGCAGTGGCACTGAAGCTTTCTTT

J gene: TRBJ2-3
D gene: .
clone size: .
V gene: TRBV12-3/TRBV12-4
CDR3 protein: CASSRRELRGQYF
CDR3 DNA: TGTGCCAGCAGCCGACGGGAACTACGTGGGCAGTATTTT

J gene: TRBJ1-6
D gene: .
clone size: .
V gene: TRBV9
CDR3 protein: CASSVGGGGSPLHF
CDR3 DNA: TGTGCCAGCAGCGTAGGGGGAGGAGGGTCACCCCTCCACTTT

J gene: TRBJ1-5
D gene: .
clone size: .
V gene: TRBV28
CDR3 protein: CASSFQEGGPQHF
CDR3 DNA: TGTGCCAGCAGTTTCCAGGAAGGGGGGCCCCAGCATTTT

J gene: TRBJ1-1
D gene: TRBD1
clone size: .
V gene: TRBV7-3
CDR3 protein: CASSLTGGETEAFF
CDR3 DNA: TGTGCCAGCAGCTTAACAGGGGGCGAGACTGAAGCTTTCTTT

J gene: TRBJ2-5
D gene: .
clone size: once
V gene: TRBV7-9
CDR3 protein: CASTRSPQETQYF
CDR3 DNA: TGTGCCAGCACGCGCAGCCCTCAAGAGACCCAGTACTTC

J gene: TRBJ1-5
D gene: .
clone size: .
V gene: TRBV5-5
CDR3 protein: CASSLEGFGNQPQHF
CDR3 DNA: TGTGCCAGCAGCTTGGAAGGGTTCGGCAATCAGCCCCAGCATTTT

J gene: TRBJ2-3
D gene: TRBD1
clone size: .
V gene: TRBV5-1
CDR3 protein: CASSADRVTDTQYF
CDR3 DNA: TGCGCCAGCAGCGCGGACAGGGTAACAGATACGCAGTATTTT

J gene: TRBJ2-2
D gene: .
clone size: .
V gene: TRBV27
CDR3 protein: CASRQSGNTGELFF
CDR3 DNA: TGTGCCAGCAGGCAGAGTGGGAACACCGGGGAGCTGTTTTTT

J gene: TRBJ2-1
D gene: TRBD2
clone size: .
V gene: TRBV7-3
CDR3 protein: CASSLGRLGTSGLSYNEQFF
CDR3 DNA: TGTGCCAGCAGCTTGGGTCGTCTAGGGACTAGCGGGCTATCCTACAATGAGCAGTTCTTC

J gene: TRBJ1-1
D gene: .
clone size: .
V gene: TRBV3-1/TRBV3-2
CDR3 protein: CASSRTGTVEAFF
CDR3 DNA: TGTGCCAGCAGCCGCACCGGGACGGTTGAAGCTTTCTTT

J gene: TRBJ1-2
D gene: .
clone size: .
V gene: TRBV19
CDR3 protein: CASSIGTGTYGYTF
CDR3 DNA: TGTGCCAGTAGTATAGGGACGGGGACCTATGGCTACACCTTC

J gene: TRBJ2-3
D gene: .
clone size: .
V gene: TRBV6-2/TRBV6-3
CDR3 protein: CASTPEWQVPDTQYF
CDR3 DNA: TGTGCCAGCACCCCAGAATGGCAGGTCCCAGATACGCAGTATTTT